This TCR beta chain appears in the sequencing data of a study of T cell repertoires in cytomegalovirus infection. On the study more broadly: Indicated by public TCR beta signatures were CMV infection and matching HLA type. Regarding the study as a whole: HLA-C-restricted CMV clonotypes gave the most frequent clonotype in two of eight donors. The cumulative frequency of public TCR beta families identified carriers of CMV plus the relevant HLA.

This clonotype was picked up a small number of times. Its antigen remains unknown. One entry per CDR3 protein, called by TCRdb with MiXCR from the reads. Of some 110,000 distinct CDR3 sequences in the sample, about 9.4% were seen once. The TCR originated in a human donor in good health (CMV status not recorded). Some clones in this sample may be carry-over from other donors' samples. The source material was PBMCs, sequenced either directly or after in vitro stimulation (not recorded which).

For the CDR3, the DNA is TGCAGTGCTAGAGAGGTACAGCTGAACACTGAAGCTTTCTTT. It yields the protein CSAREVQLNTEAFF. The chain carries TRBV20-1 and TRBJ1-1; D gene ambiguous. The ends were cut back, 0 bases at V and 0 bases at J, with 8 bases in the middle. Germline V gene lookup returns CDR1 DFQATT and CDR2 SNEGSKA (reference sequence). This CDR3 spans 14 amino acids.